These 13 T cell receptor beta chains were all obtained from the same sample, sequenced in a study of cytomegalovirus exposure and HLA in healthy donors. Primers included in the PCR were 60 Vbeta and 13 Jbeta primers. TCRdb keeps only in-frame clones here, not all; method: immunoSEQ multiplex PCR. The table records around 93,000 clones, 65% to 85% of them present only once. Sequenced: PBMCs. These receptors were obtained from a man aged 50-59 years in good health and CMV-seronegative.

The V and J genes are TRBV6-6 and TRBJ2-3; 8 bases align to TRBD1. This CDR3 comprises 16 residues. Trimming at V came to 4 bases and at J to 2 bases, leaving 8 bases not matched to a gene. Germline lookup yields CDR1 MNHNY and CDR2 SVGAGI (reference sequence). The CDR3 DNA follows: TGTGCCAGCAGTTGGACAGGGAAATTTCACACAGATACGCAGTATTTT. Protein sequence: CASSWTGKFHTDTQYF.

V usage is TRBV29-1 and J usage is TRBJ2-1; D perhaps matches TRBD1 (5 bases). CDR1 and CDR2 from the germline V gene are SQVTM and ANQGSEA. The CDR3 consists of 17 residues. The germline V and J ends were trimmed by 2 bases and 0 bases, with 17 bases remaining between them. The CDR3 region is CSVESGSASSSYNEQFF. In DNA, the CDR3 is TGCAGCGTTGAATCAGGGTCGGCGTCGAGCTCCTACAATGAGCAGTTCTTC.

The V and J genes are TRBV9 and TRBJ2-5, with TRBD2 as a possible D gene (6 bases). V lost 1 base and J 4 bases, leaving 8 bases between the germline ends. CDR3 size: 13 residues. CDR1 is SGDLS and CDR2 is YYNGEE in the germline V gene. CDR3 loop: CASSVRAGETQYF. The CDR3 coding sequence is TGTGCCAGCAGCGTAAGAGCGGGAGAGACCCAGTACTTC. Combining the CDR3 with reference TRBV9 and TRBJ2-5 gives the whole variable domain DSGVTQTPKHLITATGQRVTLRCSPRSGDLSVYWYQQSLDQGLQFLIQYYNGEERAKGNILERFSAQQFPDLHSELNLSSLELGDSALYFCASSVRAGETQYFGPGTRLLVL.

The V gene is TRBV6-6, the J gene TRBJ1-1, with D unresolved. Germline CDR1 and CDR2: MNHNY and SVGAGI (reference sequence). Trimming left V 0 bases short and J 1 base short, with 9 bases between. The CDR3 spans 15 residues. CDR3 bases: TGTGCCAGCAGTTACTCGAACAGACGGAACACTGAAGCTTTCTTT. Residues: CASSYSNRRNTEAFF.

The genes are TRBV5-1 and TRBJ2-7; 7 bases map to TRBD1. The CDR3 loop spans 16 amino acids. V trimming: 0 bases; J trimming: 1 base; junction bases outside the gene matches: 7. CDR1 SGHRS and CDR2 YFSETQ come from the germline V gene. The CDR3 spells CASSLDSAGGSYEQYF. The CDR3 nucleotides read TGCGCCAGCAGCTTGGATTCGGCAGGGGGATCCTACGAGCAGTACTTC.

This clone was seen a few times. The chain carries TRBV6-5 and TRBJ1-4, with 8 bases aligning to TRBD1. The length of the CDR3 is 14 residues. J was trimmed by 7 bases and V by 6 bases; bases with no gene match: 7. In germline, CDR1 is MNHEY, CDR2 SVGAGI. The CDR3 coding sequence is TGTGCCAGCAGACCCGACAGGGGCGGTGAAAAACTGTTTTTT. Its translation is CASRPDRGGEKLFF.

The chain has TRBV10-2 and TRBJ1-3; a possible D gene is TRBD1 (5 bases). This CDR3 is 16 amino acids long. CDR1 WSHSY and CDR2 SAAADI come from the germline V gene. Trimming shortened V by 0 bases and J by 4 bases, and 13 bases separated the two germline ends. The CDR3 reads CASSESSRVGGNTIYF. The DNA for the CDR3 is TGCGCCAGCAGTGAGTCGAGCAGGGTTGGAGGAAACACCATATATTTT.

This clone was detected once. The chain has TRBV6-5 and TRBJ1-1; D possibly corresponds to TRBD1 (5 bases). V was clipped by 4 bases and J by 3 bases, with 6 bases between them. Germline CDR1 reads MNHEY; CDR2 reads SVGAGI. The CDR3 runs 12 residues. The CDR3 nucleotides are TGTGCCAGCAGTTGGGGGGACACTGAAGCTTTCTTT. Translated, it gives CASSWGDTEAFF.

The chain carries TRBV28 and TRBJ2-7; D gene unclear. V lost 6 bases and J lost 4, with 4 bases in between. Germline CDR1 MDHEN, CDR2 SYDVKM. There are 10 residues in the CDR3. The CDR3 DNA reads TGTGCCAGCAGGAGGTACGAGCAGTACTTC. Its protein is CASRRYEQYF.

The J gene is TRBJ2-4, the V gene TRBV27; tentatively, D is TRBD2 (6 bases). The V and J ends lost 8 bases and 8 bases respectively, with 22 bases between them. The CDR3 contains 15 residues. The V gene's germline CDR1 is MNHEY and CDR2 SMNVEV (reference sequence). In DNA, the CDR3 is TGTGCCAGCGGTCCGAGGGCCCCTTGGGGGGACATTCAGTACTTC. The encoded protein is CASGPRAPWGDIQYF.

This clone occurred many times. The chain carries TRBV14 and TRBJ2-1; 7 bases fit TRBD2. The V segment lost 0 bases and the J segment 14 bases; nucleotides outside the gene matches: 10. This CDR3 comprises 14 residues. The germline V gene encodes CDR1 SGHDN and CDR2 FVKESK. The chain's CDR3 is CASSQESGDGGKFF. The CDR3 region has the DNA TGTGCCAGCAGCCAAGAATCCGGCGACGGGGGGAAGTTCTTC.

The chain is built from TRBV7-6 and TRBJ2-3; D is undetermined. The CDR3 length is 17 residues. Deletions cut 5 bases from V and 2 bases from J, with 20 bases between. CDR1 and CDR2 from the germline V gene are SGHVS and FNYEAQ. CDR3: CASSPIGRGQITDTQYF. The DNA of the CDR3 is TGTGCCAGCAGCCCTATTGGTAGAGGTCAAATCACAGATACGCAGTATTTT.

The chain is built from TRBV19 and TRBJ1-5; 9 bases are shared with TRBD1. The CDR3 consists of 15 residues. J was trimmed by 7 bases and V by 7 bases; bases with no gene match: 11. In germline, CDR1 is LNHDA, CDR2 SQIVND (reference sequence). The DNA for the CDR3 is TGTGCCAGTATTTCCCAACAGGGGGCTGGCCAGCCCCAGCATTTT. It yields the protein CASISQQGAGQPQHF.